The 20 T cell receptor beta chains below all came from one sample that was sequenced in a study of CD8 T cells in ankylosing spondylitis. Whole-study results and caveats: Characteristic of ankylosing spondylitis blood, it appeared, was a TCR beta motif comprising about 8 highly homologous variants.

Their antigens remain unidentified. MiXCR was run by TCRdb on the 5' RACE reads, yielding one entry per CDR3 protein. The table has under 850,000 distinct CDR3 sequences, 15% to 20% seen once. Input material: blood, either unsorted or a sorted T cell fraction (not recorded which). These receptors all stem from a male donor with ankylosing spondylitis.

Only a few counts were recorded for this clonotype. The chain links TRBV28 to TRBJ2-1, with 12 bases fitting TRBD2. Germline CDR1 MDHEN, CDR2 SYDVKM. V dropped 6 bases and J dropped 7; count of bases not matched to a gene: 7. The CDR3 loop spans 15 amino acids. The CDR3 coding sequence is TGTGCCAGCAGAGAGACTAGCGGGAGAGGGAATGAGCAGTTCTTC. Protein product: CASRETSGRGNEQFF.

This clonotype occurred a few times. This chain connects TRBV12-3 or TRBV12-4 to TRBJ2-5, with D possibly matching TRBD1 (5 bases). The CDR3 extends over 14 amino acids. Trimming removed 1 base at V and 5 bases at J, with 11 bases between. CDR3 in amino acids: CASSLERGNETQYF. The CDR3 nucleotides read TGTGCCAGCAGTTTAGAAAGGGGAAACGAGACCCAGTACTTC.

This clonotype was seen more than once but under ten times. V gene TRBV5-6 combines with J gene TRBJ2-1; D may be TRBD2 (6 bases). Germline CDR1 reads SGHDT; CDR2 reads YYEEEE. This CDR3 region has 13 residues. The V end was cut by 5 bases, the J end by 7 bases, with 13 bases between. The CDR3 DNA reads TGTGCCAGCAGAACTAGCCCTTCGAATGAGCAGTTCTTC. This sequence encodes CASRTSPSNEQFF. Drawing the rest from reference TRBV5-6 and TRBJ2-1, the complete variable domain is DAGVTQSPTHLIKTRGQQVTLRCSPKSGHDTVSWYQQALGQGPQFIFQYYEEEERQRGNFPDRFSGHQFPNYSSELNVNALLLGDSALYLCASRTSPSNEQFFGPGTRLTVL.

The chain joins TRBV20-1 to TRBJ2-7; D gene ambiguous. Germline CDR1 and CDR2: DFQATT and SNEGSKA (reference sequence). The V and J ends lost 5 bases and 0 bases respectively, with 17 bases between them. The CDR3 consists of 15 residues. CDR3 nucleotides: TGCAGTGCTGCACAGTTCCGGGCCATCTCCTACGAGCAGTACTTC. Protein sequence: CSAAQFRAISYEQYF.

The rearrangement uses TRBV7-8 and TRBJ2-7; D may be TRBD1 (6 bases). V lost 6 bases to trimming and J lost 3 bases, with 12 bases between them. Germline V gene lookup returns CDR1 SGHVS and CDR2 FQNEAQ. The CDR3 is 13 amino acids. The DNA of the CDR3 is TGTGCCAGCAGACCCACAGGGATCTACGAGCAGTACTTC. Translation: CASRPTGIYEQYF.

CDR3 DNA: TGTGCCACCACTGCCCACCTCGGGGAGCTGTTTTTT. Protein product: CATTAHLGELFF. This chain uses TRBV6-6 with TRBJ2-2; D gene uncertain. The CDR3 is 12 residues long. The germline V gene has CDR1 MNHNY and CDR2 SVGAGI (reference sequence). Trimming cost V 10 bases and J 7 bases, with 13 bases left between them.

V usage is TRBV6-1 and J usage is TRBJ1-5; D is ambiguous. This CDR3 region has 15 residues. Germline-derived CDR1 and CDR2 are MNHNS and SASEGT. V lost 2 bases to trimming and J lost 6 bases, with 14 bases between them. In DNA, the CDR3 is TGTGCCAGCAGTGAATCCCCGCAAGGTCCTCAGCCCCAGCATTTT. Translation gives CASSESPQGPQPQHF.

This clonotype was seen more than once but under ten times. The rearrangement joins TRBV12-3 or TRBV12-4 to TRBJ2-3; perhaps D is TRBD1 or TRBD2 (5 bases each). The CDR3 is made up of 12 amino acids. The germline V and J ends were trimmed by 8 bases and 2 bases, with 8 bases remaining between them. CDR3: CASGGNTDTQYF. The CDR3 nucleotides are TGTGCCAGCGGGGGAAACACAGATACGCAGTATTTT.

The CDR3 DNA reads as TGTGCCAGCAGTTTGGTACCGGGCGGGTCTGGGGCTGGCAATGAGCAGTTCTTC. This gives the protein CASSLVPGGSGAGNEQFF. This chain connects TRBV12-3 or TRBV12-4 to TRBJ2-1; D tentatively fits TRBD1 or TRBD2 (5 bases each). V was pared by 3 bases and J by 6 bases, with 24 bases between. The CDR3 is 18 residues long.

In this sample, this clonotype turned up a few times. The rearrangement uses TRBV6-5 and TRBJ1-2; TRBD1 might be the D (6 bases). V dropped 2 bases and J dropped 0 bases, with 13 bases sitting between them. Per germline, CDR1 MNHEY and CDR2 SVGAGI. The CDR3 sequence is 16 residues long. CDR3: CASSYPQGQSNYGYTF. CDR3 bases: TGTGCCAGCAGTTACCCCCAGGGACAATCTAACTATGGCTACACCTTC.

This clonotype has more than one count but fewer than ten. The rearrangement uses TRBV3-1 and TRBJ2-3; D not certain. CDR1 LGHDT and CDR2 YNNKEL come from the germline V gene (reference sequence). Trimming cost V 3 bases and J 2 bases, with 12 bases left between them. The CDR3 is made up of 15 amino acids. This chain's CDR3 is CASSHAKVTTDTQYF. CDR3 coding DNA: TGTGCCAGCAGCCACGCGAAAGTAACCACAGATACGCAGTATTTT.

This sequence joins TRBV11-1 and TRBJ2-1; D perhaps matches TRBD2 (6 bases). This CDR3 region has 19 residues. The germline V gene has CDR1 SGHAT and CDR2 FQDESV (reference sequence). V was cut by 2 bases and J by 0 bases, with 20 bases left in between. CDR3 loop: CASSLRGGVSRSSYNEQFF. DNA of the CDR3: TGTGCCAGCAGCTTACGGGGCGGGGTTAGCCGGAGCTCCTACAATGAGCAGTTCTTC.

Worth noting for this clonotype: A read error may be the cause here, since a much bigger clone is one base away. V gene TRBV2 combines with J gene TRBJ2-2; 8 bases are a match to TRBD1. CDR3 length: 17 amino acids. CDR1 and CDR2 from the germline V gene are SNHLY and FYNNEI. CDR3 in amino acids: CTSSRTRQGMDPGELFF. The DNA for the CDR3 is TGTACCAGCAGCCGTACCCGACAGGGGATGGACCCGGGGGAGCTGTTTTTT.

This clonotype occurred many times. This rearrangement joins TRBV5-1 to TRBJ2-1; no reliable D call. Per germline, CDR1 SGHRS and CDR2 YFSETQ. V dropped 0 bases and J dropped 0 bases, with 7 bases sitting between them. This CDR3 is built from 15 residues. The CDR3 coding sequence is TGCGCCAGCAGCTTGGGACTCAGCTCCTACAATGAGCAGTTCTTC. This gives the protein CASSLGLSSYNEQFF.

In this sample, this clonotype turned up a few times. This rearrangement joins TRBV5-1 to TRBJ2-3; D perhaps matches TRBD1 (6 bases). Deletions cut 0 bases from V and 2 bases from J, with 10 bases between. CDR1 SGHRS and CDR2 YFSETQ come from the germline V gene. The CDR3 contains 15 residues. CDR3 nucleotides: TGCGCCAGCAGCTTGGACAGGGCGGACACAGATACGCAGTATTTT. Protein: CASSLDRADTDTQYF. Combining the CDR3 with reference TRBV5-1 and TRBJ2-3 gives the whole variable domain KAGVTQTPRYLIKTRGQQVTLSCSPISGHRSVSWYQQTPGQGLQFLFEYFSETQRNKGNFPGRFSGRQFSNSRSEMNVSTLELGDSALYLCASSLDRADTDTQYFGPGTRLTVL.

This clonotype occurred a few times. The rearrangement links TRBV12-3 or TRBV12-4 to TRBJ1-2, with 7 nucleotides matching TRBD1. The CDR3 consists of 15 residues. The junction had 9 bases not matched to a gene; V was cut back by 1 base and J by 7 bases. The DNA for the CDR3 is TGTGCCAGCAGTTTAGGAGGGCAGCCAGGGGGTGGCTACACCTTC. It encodes CASSLGGQPGGGYTF.

This clonotype occurred a few times. The gene calls are TRBV5-1 and TRBJ2-1; 8 bases are a match to TRBD2. The length of the CDR3 is 15 residues. V was clipped by 0 bases and J by 5 bases; unmatched bases: 4. Germline assignment: CDR1 SGHRS and CDR2 YFSETQ. For the CDR3, the DNA is TGCGCCAGCAGCTTGGTGGCGGGAGGCGACAATGAGCAGTTCTTC. Protein sequence: CASSLVAGGDNEQFF.

The rearrangement uses TRBV20-1 and TRBJ1-4; D gene ambiguous. The CDR3 length is 17 residues. Trimming pared 4 bases from V and 0 bases from J, leaving 18 bases between. Germline V CDR1 and CDR2: DFQATT, SNEGSKA (reference sequence). The CDR3 coding sequence is TGCAGTGCTACTTCGAACCAAGGAGTTGCAACTAATGAAAAACTGTTTTTT. Protein: CSATSNQGVATNEKLFF.

This sequence joins TRBV11-2 and TRBJ1-2, with 9 bases aligning to TRBD1. The CDR3 has 15 amino acids. V lost 5 bases to trimming and J lost 5 bases; unmatched junction nucleotides: 9. Germline V CDR1 and CDR2: SGHAT, FQNNGV. The CDR3 coding sequence is TGTGCCAGCAGCCCCACAGGGGGCCAGGGGTATGGCTACACCTTC. Translated, it gives CASSPTGGQGYGYTF.

This clonotype was observed many times. The chain recombines TRBV3-1 with TRBJ2-3; unclear D gene. The ends were cut back, 0 bases at V and 3 bases at J, with 1 base in the middle. This CDR3 comprises 12 residues. CDR1 LGHDT and CDR2 YNNKEL come from the germline V gene (reference sequence). In DNA form, the CDR3 reads TGTGCCAGCAGCCAAGAAACAGATACGCAGTATTTT. Its protein is CASSQETDTQYF.